These T cell receptor beta chains were read from a single sample in a study of T cell responses to AZD1222 COVID-19 vaccine. Data came from immunoSEQ multiplex PCR; TCRdb stores just in-frame clones and leaves some out. Of approximately 52,000 clones in the sample, about 91% were seen once. Sequenced here: peripheral blood, sampled 28 days after the second AZD1222 dose. Source of these receptors: an adult who received the AZD1222 COVID-19 vaccine. The CDR3 runs from the conserved cysteine through the conserved F or W. D genes are given only for firm matches. Size is omitted from some rows. Given values are once, few, many or a class for expanded clones.

-	TRBV15	-	TRBJ1-5	TGTGCCACCAGGGGGGTCGGGGGGACTCAGCCCCAGCATTTT	CATRGVGGTQPQHF
TRBD2	TRBV7-2	-	TRBJ2-5	TGTGCCAGCAGCCTAGCGGGAGGGAGCCCGGAGACCCAGTACTTC	CASSLAGGSPETQYF
TRBD1	TRBV7-2	-	TRBJ2-7	TGTGCCAGCAGGCGGACAGGGGGATACGAGCAGTACTTC	CASRRTGGYEQYF
-	TRBV2	-	TRBJ1-4	TGTGCCAGCAGTGAAGCGGGCCCTCTAGTGGGTGAAAAACTGTTTTTT	CASSEAGPLVGEKLFF
-	TRBV28	-	TRBJ1-6	TGTGCCAGCAACCGGGAAATTATTTCACCCCTCCACTTT	CASNREIISPLHF
TRBD1	TRBV7-7	-	TRBJ2-1	TGTGCTAGCAGCCCCCGGGACAGGTCCCGGGGTGAGCAGTTCTTC	CASSPRDRSRGEQFF
TRBD2	TRBV3-1/TRBV3-2	-	TRBJ2-5	TGTGCCAGCAGCCAAGGGATAGCGGGAGGAGAGACCCAGTACTTC	CASSQGIAGGETQYF
TRBD2	TRBV29-1	-	TRBJ2-7	TGCAGCGTTAGTAGCGGGAGCTACGAGCAGTACTTC	CSVSSGSYEQYF
-	TRBV1	-	TRBJ2-1	TGCACCACCCCCCCTAGCGCCGAGAGGGGAAATGAGCAGTTCTTC	CTTPPSAERGNEQFF
TRBD1	TRBV3-1/TRBV3-2	-	TRBJ1-1	TGTGCCAGCACCCAGGGGGTGGCGAACACTGAAGCTTTCTTT	CASTQGVANTEAFF
TRBD2	TRBV5-1	-	TRBJ2-7	TGCGCCAGCAGTCCTAGCGGTCTTACCTACGAGCAGTACTTC	CASSPSGLTYEQYF
-	TRBV9	-	TRBJ2-2	TGTGCCAGCAGCGGGGCAGGGCACTCAACCGGGGAGCTGTTTTTT	CASSGAGHSTGELFF
-	TRBV7-3	-	TRBJ2-3	TGTGCCAGCAGCCCGACTAGGGCCGCGGCGCAGTATTTT	CASSPTRAAAQYF
-	TRBV25-1	-	TRBJ2-7	TGTGCCAGCAGTGAATCTTCGGACGAGCAGTACTTC	CASSESSDEQYF
-	TRBV11-3	-	TRBJ2-7	TGTGCCAGCAGCTTTCGGCAGGGCGGCGAGCAGTACTTC	CASSFRQGGEQYF
TRBD1	TRBV5-1	-	TRBJ2-1	TGCGCCAGCAGCTTGGAGGGACAGGGGGGCAATGAGCAGTTCTTC	CASSLEGQGGNEQFF
-	TRBV6-5	-	TRBJ1-3	TGTGCCAGCAGTTGGACCGTCTCTGGAAACACCATATATTTT	CASSWTVSGNTIYF
-	TRBV7-9	-	TRBJ2-1	TGTGCCAGCAGCCAACCGGGACGTGGTCAGCATGAGCAGTTCTTC	CASSQPGRGQHEQFF
-	TRBV28	-	TRBJ1-1	TGTGCCAGCAGTCCCACAACCTCAAAAGCTTTCTTT	CASSPTTSKAFF
-	TRBV19	-	TRBJ1-6	TGTGCCAGTAGTATAGCGGGGGTCGCGGGTTCACCCCTCCACTTT	CASSIAGVAGSPLHF
-	TRBV28	-	TRBJ2-7	TGTGCCAGCAGGGGGCTAGCGCTCTACGAGCAGTACTTC	CASRGLALYEQYF
-	TRBV18	-	TRBJ1-1	TGTGCCAGCTCTCAACAGGGAGGCACTGAAGCTTTCTTT	CASSQQGGTEAFF
-	TRBV9	once	TRBJ1-5	TGTGCCAGCAGCGCTGGGGGGGGGAGTCAGCCCCAGCATTTT	CASSAGGGSQPQHF
TRBD1	TRBV6-5	-	TRBJ1-3	TGTGCCAGCAGGGGACAGGAAAACACCATATATTTT	CASRGQENTIYF
-	TRBV20-1	-	TRBJ1-5	TGCAGTGCTAGTGGCCAAACAACCGGGACGATAGGAGGTCAGCCCCAGCATTTT	CSASGQTTGTIGGQPQHF
-	TRBV7-3	-	TRBJ2-1	TGTGCCAGCAGCTCTTTAGCGGAAAGCTCCTACAATGAGCAGTTCTTC	CASSSLAESSYNEQFF
TRBD1	TRBV6-5	-	TRBJ1-5	TGTGCCAGCACCAGAGGACAGGGGGGCAATCAGCCCCAGCATTTT	CASTRGQGGNQPQHF
-	TRBV5-8	-	TRBJ2-7	TGTGCCAGCAGCCCCGTCGGGGGAAGCTCCTACGAGCAGTACTTC	CASSPVGGSSYEQYF
-	TRBV4-1	-	TRBJ1-5	TGCGCCAGCAGCCCCCCAGGAGGAGGAAATCAGCCCCAGCATTTT	CASSPPGGGNQPQHF
-	TRBV18	-	TRBJ1-2	TGTGCCAGCTCACCCCGCGAGATTCCTGGCTATGGCTACACCTTC	CASSPREIPGYGYTF
-	TRBV29-1	-	TRBJ1-2	TGCAGCGTTGAAGACGGGGAAAGCTATGGCTACACCTTC	CSVEDGESYGYTF
-	TRBV15	once	TRBJ2-7	TGTGCCACCAGCAGAGCAGCCCATGTGGAGCAGTACTTC	CATSRAAHVEQYF
TRBD2	TRBV14	-	TRBJ2-1	TGTGCCAGCAGCCGCATCGTACTAGCGGGATCCCCGAAGCAGTTCTTC	CASSRIVLAGSPKQFF
-	TRBV7-3	once	TRBJ2-1	TGTGCCAGCAGCAAGTCGGGGACTTCCTACAATGAGCAGTTCTTC	CASSKSGTSYNEQFF
TRBD2	TRBV6-5	few	TRBJ2-7	TGTGCCAGCAGTTTGGGGCGGGGGACCTACGAGCAGTACTTC	CASSLGRGTYEQYF
-	TRBV20-1	few	TRBJ2-3	TGCAGTGCCTCTTGGAAGGATACGCAGTATTTT	CSASWKDTQYF
TRBD2	TRBV5-1	-	TRBJ2-3	TGCGCCAGCAGCTTAAATAGCGGGAGACGAGATACGCAGTATTTT	CASSLNSGRRDTQYF
TRBD1	TRBV9	-	TRBJ1-1	TGTGCCAGCAGCCCTGGGACCCAGGGGGGGGACACTGAAGCTTTCTTT	CASSPGTQGGDTEAFF
-	TRBV6-5	-	TRBJ2-6	TGTGCCAGCAGGGTCTCTGGGGCCAACGTCCTGACTTTC	CASRVSGANVLTF
TRBD1	TRBV13	few	TRBJ1-2	TGTGCCAGCAGCGCCGCCGGGACAGGGCTCGGCTACACCTTC	CASSAAGTGLGYTF